This is a list of T cell receptor beta chains from one sample in a study of OX40 agonist ivuxolimab in advanced cancers. Libraries were prepared by immunoSEQ multiplex PCR; TCRdb keeps only in-frame clonotypes and omits some of them. The table has tens of thousands of clones, roughly 88% seen once; the top ten hold about 0.76%. Sequenced material: CD4+ or CD8+ T cells sorted from blood, taken in a trial of the OX40 agonist ivuxolimab. Source of these receptors: an adult with an advanced solid tumor such as melanoma, head and neck, liver or kidney cancer. The CDR3 runs from the conserved cysteine through the conserved F or W. Each record gives: D gene, clone size, V gene, J gene, CDR3 protein, CDR3 DNA. A D gene is named only where the DNA matches it firmly. Clone size is given for some rows only: seen once, a few or many times, or a class if the clone is expanded.

>TRBD2|NA|TRBV11-2|TRBJ2-7
CASSPGLAGVEQYF
TGTGCCAGCAGCCCGGGACTAGCGGGAGTTGAGCAGTACTTC
>NA|NA|TRBV4-1|TRBJ2-7
CASSPLGGRLTYEQYF
TGCGCCAGCAGCCCACTCGGGGGAAGGCTCACCTACGAGCAGTACTTC
>NA|NA|TRBV2|TRBJ2-5
CASSYQGKETQYF
TGTGCCAGCAGTTACCAGGGGAAAGAGACCCAGTACTTC
>NA|once|TRBV19|TRBJ1-2
CASSIQRVGGYTF
TGTGCCAGTAGTATTCAAAGGGTCGGAGGCTACACCTTC
>NA|few|TRBV5-5|TRBJ2-5
CASSLDGIETQYF
TGTGCCAGCAGCTTGGATGGAATTGAGACCCAGTACTTC
>NA|NA|TRBV7-4|TRBJ1-5
CASSLRQANQPQHF
TGTGCCAGCAGCTTAAGGCAGGCCAATCAGCCCCAGCATTTT
>NA|NA|TRBV28|TRBJ2-1
CFTAGSGNNEQFF
TGCTTTACTGCTGGTTCAGGGAACAATGAGCAGTTCTTC
>NA|once|TRBV6-5|TRBJ2-7
CASGQKYEQYF
TGTGCCAGCGGACAAAAGTACGAGCAGTACTTC
>TRBD1|once|TRBV25-1|TRBJ2-7
CATRPMTGNEQYF
TGTGCCACCAGACCCATGACAGGGAACGAGCAGTACTTC
>TRBD1|NA|TRBV10-3|TRBJ1-2
CAISEDRGEGYTF
TGTGCCATCAGTGAAGACAGGGGCGAGGGCTACACCTTC
>TRBD2|NA|TRBV5-1|TRBJ2-1
CASSLGGGAHNEQFF
TGCGCCAGCAGCTTGGGCGGGGGAGCCCACAATGAGCAGTTCTTC
>NA|few|TRBV10-3|TRBJ2-7
CATREWAGEQYF
TGTGCCACGAGGGAATGGGCCGGCGAGCAGTACTTC
>NA|NA|TRBV28|TRBJ2-3
CASSFRTSSTDTQYF
TGTGCCAGCAGTTTCCGGACATCTAGCACAGATACGCAGTATTTT
>TRBD1|NA|TRBV28|TRBJ2-5
CASSFRDRGLVTQYF
TGTGCCAGCAGTTTCCGGGACAGGGGGCTTGTGACCCAGTACTTC
>NA|NA|TRBV6-5|TRBJ2-5
CASSRGSGVETQYF
TGTGCCAGCAGTCGGGGGTCAGGGGTAGAGACCCAGTACTTC
>TRBD2|NA|TRBV18|TRBJ2-3
CASSEGSGSADTQYF
TGTGCCAGCTCAGAGGGTAGCGGGAGTGCAGATACGCAGTATTTT
>NA|NA|TRBV30|TRBJ1-5
CAWSAGIDNQPQHF
TGTGCCTGGAGTGCCGGGATAGACAATCAGCCCCAGCATTTT
>NA|NA|TRBV9|TRBJ1-4
CASSVGQGEKLFF
TGTGCCAGCAGCGTGGGACAAGGTGAAAAACTGTTTTTT
>TRBD2|NA|TRBV19|TRBJ2-5
CASRTSGDQETQYF
TGTGCCAGTAGGACTAGCGGAGACCAAGAGACCCAGTACTTC
>TRBD1|NA|TRBV6-1|TRBJ1-3
CASSEPKTGSDTIYF
TGTGCCAGCAGTGAGCCTAAGACAGGGAGCGACACCATATATTTT
>NA|NA|TRBV6-6|TRBJ2-2
CASSYHTSNTGELFF
TGTGCCAGCAGTTATCATACGTCGAACACCGGGGAGCTGTTTTTT
>NA|NA|TRBV7-8|TRBJ1-1
CASSGLTGNTEAFF
TGTGCCAGCAGCGGACTAACAGGGAACACTGAAGCTTTCTTT
>NA|NA|TRBV7-3|TRBJ2-7
CASSLSSGPSYEQYF
TGTGCCAGCAGCTTGAGTAGCGGTCCGTCCTACGAGCAGTACTTC
>NA|NA|TRBV27|TRBJ1-3
CASSLYGDNPRGTIYF
TGTGCCAGCAGTTTATACGGGGACAACCCAAGGGGAACCATATATTTT
>TRBD1|NA|TRBV19|TRBJ1-2
CASSPPRGRNGYTF
TGTGCCAGTAGTCCGCCCAGGGGGCGGAATGGCTACACCTTC
>TRBD1|NA|TRBV28|TRBJ2-7
CASSNGGDRGSYEQYF
TGTGCCAGCAGTAATGGAGGGGACAGGGGTTCCTACGAGCAGTACTTC
>NA|NA|TRBV7-2|TRBJ1-2
CASSTISRGYTF
TGTGCCAGCAGTACGATTTCAAGAGGCTACACCTTC
>TRBD1|NA|TRBV7-3|TRBJ2-7
CASSLSTGGYEQYF
TGTGCCAGCAGCTTATCCACAGGGGGTTACGAGCAGTACTTC
>NA|NA|TRBV29-1|TRBJ2-3
CSVEGSGGPDTQYF
TGCAGCGTTGAAGGCTCAGGAGGTCCAGATACGCAGTATTTT
>NA|few|TRBV29-1|TRBJ1-3
CSVELMADSGNTIYF
TGCAGCGTTGAGCTGATGGCGGACTCTGGAAACACCATATATTTT
>NA|NA|TRBV30|TRBJ2-5
CAWSTGIQETQYF
TGTGCCTGGAGTACAGGGATCCAAGAGACCCAGTACTTC
>TRBD2|NA|TRBV11-2|TRBJ2-1
CASSLGVGRAMVGNNEQFF
TGTGCCAGCAGCTTAGGTGTCGGGAGGGCCATGGTGGGGAACAATGAGCAGTTCTTC
>NA|NA|TRBV19|TRBJ1-1
CASSLYNTEAFF
TGTGCCAGTAGTCTATACAACACTGAAGCTTTCTTT
>NA|NA|TRBV28|TRBJ2-5
CASSPRTKTQYF
TGTGCCAGCAGTCCCAGGACGAAGACCCAGTACTTC
>NA|NA|TRBV28|TRBJ2-7
CASSFGPSPYEQYF
TGTGCCAGCAGTTTTGGCCCCAGCCCCTACGAGCAGTACTTC
>NA|NA|TRBV4-3|TRBJ2-2
CASSQDGWGELFF
TGCGCCAGCAGCCAAGACGGGTGGGGGGAGCTGTTTTTT
>TRBD2|NA|TRBV2|TRBJ2-5
CASSAGLAKKETQYF
TGTGCCAGCAGTGCGGGACTAGCTAAGAAAGAGACCCAGTACTTC
>NA|NA|TRBV14|TRBJ1-4
CASSQQREKLFF
TGTGCCAGCAGCCAACAGAGAGAAAAACTGTTTTTT
>TRBD1|NA|TRBV7-2|TRBJ2-7
CASSHLTGGYEQYF
TGTGCCAGCAGCCATTTAACAGGGGGCTACGAGCAGTACTTC
>NA|NA|TRBV12-2|TRBJ2-5
CASRPFTPGTQETQYF
TGTGCAAGTCGCCCGTTCACTCCGGGGACGCAAGAGACCCAGTACTTC
>TRBD2|NA|TRBV15|TRBJ2-5
CATSSPTSGTLQETQYF
TGTGCCACCAGCAGCCCGACTAGCGGGACCCTTCAAGAGACCCAGTACTTC
>NA|once|TRBV7-2|TRBJ2-4
CASSPNVPGAGTLQYF
TGTGCCAGCAGCCCCAATGTGCCGGGGGCTGGCACGCTGCAGTACTTC
>TRBD1|once|TRBV5-1|TRBJ1-1
CASSLTGVDTEAFF
TGCGCCAGCAGCTTAACAGGGGTCGACACTGAAGCTTTCTTT